These 20 T cell receptor beta chains were sequenced from one sample in a study of cytomegalovirus exposure and HLA in healthy donors. PCR primers comprised 60 Vbeta and 13 Jbeta primers. Assay used: immunoSEQ multiplex PCR; TCRdb lists only in-frame clones, some missing. Of about 100,000 clones listed, 76% are singletons. The specimen sequenced was PBMCs. Receptors were obtained from a woman aged 60-75 years in good health and CMV-seropositive.

The V call is TRBV5-1, the J call TRBJ2-1; D is ambiguous. The CDR3 has 15 residues. Germline lookup yields CDR1 SGHRS and CDR2 YFSETQ. Between the trimmed V and J ends, which lost 1 base and 0 bases, there was a span of 8 bases. The CDR3 loop is CASSLFGGSYNEQFF. The DNA of the CDR3 is TGCGCCAGCAGCTTGTTCGGCGGCTCCTACAATGAGCAGTTCTTC.

The chain carries TRBV9 and TRBJ1-3; D uncertain. The CDR3 spans 15 residues. In germline, CDR1 is SGDLS, CDR2 YYNGEE. V lost 3 bases to trimming and J lost 0 bases, with 10 bases between them. CDR3 coding DNA: TGTGCCAGCAGCGCATATAGTAGCTCTGGAAACACCATATATTTT. As protein: CASSAYSSSGNTIYF.

This clone has just a few counts. V usage is TRBV14 and J usage is TRBJ2-3; the D is unclear. V lost 4 bases to trimming and J lost 2 bases, with 7 bases between them. The CDR3 runs 13 residues. Germline V gives CDR1 SGHDN, CDR2 FVKESK. The CDR3 DNA is TGTGCCAGCAGCCCAGGCATCACAGATACGCAGTATTTT. It translates to CASSPGITDTQYF. The complete variable domain, with remaining parts taken from reference TRBV14 and TRBJ2-3, reads EAGVTQFPSHSVIEKGQTVTLRCDPISGHDNLYWYRRVMGKEIKFLLHFVKESKQDESGMPNNRFLAERTGGTYSTLKVQPAELEDSGVYFCASSPGITDTQYFGPGTRLTVL.

The gene calls are TRBV19 and TRBJ2-1, with a tentative D call TRBD1 (6 bases). The germline V and J ends were trimmed by 3 bases and 7 bases, with 10 bases remaining between them. This CDR3 has 13 amino acids. Germline-derived CDR1 and CDR2 are LNHDA and SQIVND (reference sequence). The CDR3 nucleotides read TGTGCCAGTAGTATCCTAACAGGGAATGAGCAGTTCTTC. Residues: CASSILTGNEQFF.

The CDR3 here is CASSLGSGISTDTQYF. The DNA of the CDR3 is TGCGCCAGCAGCTTGGGTAGCGGAATTAGCACAGATACGCAGTATTTT. This chain joins TRBV5-1 and TRBJ2-3; tentatively, D is TRBD2 (6 bases). The CDR3 sequence is 16 residues long. Germline loops: CDR1 SGHRS, CDR2 YFSETQ. Trimming took off 0 bases at V and 0 bases at J, with 11 bases between the two ends.

The rearrangement joins TRBV28 to TRBJ1-5; D possibly corresponds to TRBD1 (5 bases). The CDR3 sequence is 13 residues long. Germline-derived CDR1 and CDR2 are MDHEN and SYDVKM. V dropped 5 bases and J dropped 4 bases, with 9 bases sitting between them. CDR3 coding DNA: TGTGCCAGCAGTCCAGGGTTGAATCAGCCCCAGCATTTT. Encoded protein: CASSPGLNQPQHF.

This chain connects TRBV7-8 to TRBJ1-3, with TRBD1 matching 7 bases. Germline CDR1 reads SGHVS; CDR2 reads FQNEAQ. The CDR3 runs to 15 residues. After removal of 3 bases from V and 5 bases from J, the junction contained 7 bases not matched to a gene. The CDR3: CASSFTGDGRNTIYF. In nucleotides, the CDR3 is TGTGCCAGCAGCTTCACAGGGGACGGAAGAAACACCATATATTTT.

The V call is TRBV7-8, the J call TRBJ1-2; tentative D call: TRBD1 (6 bases). The CDR3 runs 13 residues. V dropped 5 bases and J dropped 6 bases, with 13 bases sitting between them. Germline CDR1 is SGHVS and CDR2 is FQNEAQ. In DNA form, the CDR3 reads TGTGCCAGCAGCCGGAACAGGGATAATGGCTACACCTTC. It codes for CASSRNRDNGYTF.

The rearrangement links TRBV5-8 to TRBJ2-5, with TRBD2 matching 7 bases. Germline lookup yields CDR1 SGHTS and CDR2 YDEGEE. Germline trimming cut 2 bases from V and 5 bases from J; bases unmatched to any gene: 18. The CDR3 runs 18 residues. As DNA, the CDR3 is TGTGCCAGCAGCTTAGGCTCTAGCGGATCTCCCGCGGGGGAGACCCAGTACTTC. Translation: CASSLGSSGSPAGETQYF.

The rearrangement uses TRBV7-9 and TRBJ2-3, with TRBD1 identical over 8 bases. V dropped 5 bases and J dropped 1; count of bases not matched to a gene: 5. The germline V gene has CDR1 SEHNR and CDR2 FQNEAQ (reference sequence). The CDR3 loop spans 15 amino acids. CDR3 region: CASSQGAARTDTQYF. Here the CDR3 DNA reads TGTGCCAGCAGCCAGGGGGCAGCACGCACAGATACGCAGTATTTT.

This chain connects TRBV29-1 to TRBJ2-1; TRBD2 matches at 13 bases. CDR1 and CDR2 (germline): SQVTM, ANQGSEA. The CDR3 totals 17 residues. Trimming took 7 bases from V and 1 from J; bases not matched to a gene: 10. Written as DNA, the CDR3 is TGCAGCGCCGGACAGGGGGGACTAGCGGGATCCTACAATGAGCAGTTCTTC. This codes for CSAGQGGLAGSYNEQFF.

This clone was found a few times. V gene TRBV7-8 combines with J gene TRBJ2-7, with 7 bases matching TRBD2. The CDR3 is 14 amino acids. Per the germline V gene, CDR1 is SGHVS and CDR2 is FQNEAQ. Losses at the gene ends were 3 bases for V and 3 bases for J; bases not matched to a gene: 5. As DNA, the CDR3 is TGTGCCAGCAGCTTGGTGACTAGCAACTACGAGCAGTACTTC. The encoded protein is CASSLVTSNYEQYF.

DNA for the CDR3: TGTGCCAGCAGCGTCGACAGTTTCGCCCCCCAGCATTTT. Translation: CASSVDSFAPQHF. The chain uses TRBV7-9 and TRBJ1-5, with TRBD1 as a possible D gene (5 bases). In germline, CDR1 is SEHNR, CDR2 FQNEAQ (reference sequence). V was shortened by 5 bases and J by 10 bases, with 15 bases between the two germline ends. This CDR3 has 13 amino acids.

This clone occurred a few times. The V and J genes are TRBV4-1 and TRBJ2-2, with no clear D. CDR1 MGHRA and CDR2 YSYEKL come from the germline V gene. The CDR3 totals 15 residues. Between the trimmed V and J ends, which lost 0 bases and 2 bases, there was a span of 7 bases. The CDR3 reads CASSQDYRNTGELFF. CDR3 coding DNA: TGCGCCAGCAGCCAAGACTACAGAAACACCGGGGAGCTGTTTTTT.

This chain uses TRBV4-2 with TRBJ2-1; TRBD2 matches 13 bases. Germline trimming cut 0 bases from V and 8 bases from J; bases unmatched to any gene: 13. The CDR3 totals 19 residues. Germline loops: CDR1 LGHNA, CDR2 YNFKEQ. Written as DNA, the CDR3 is TGTGCCAGCAGCCAAGATCGGGTGGTGGGGGGACTAGCGGGATATGAGCAGTTCTTC. Translating gives CASSQDRVVGGLAGYEQFF.

This clone was seen many times. V and J are TRBV5-1 and TRBJ2-1; 8 nucleotides match TRBD1. The germline gives CDR1 SGHRS, CDR2 YFSETQ. Trimming cost V 4 bases and J 4 bases; bases outside gene matches: 7. The CDR3 is 15 residues long. In nucleotides, the CDR3 is TGCGCCAGCAGCCCTCAGGGGGCGAAGTACAATGAGCAGTTCTTC. Translated, it gives CASSPQGAKYNEQFF. The full variable domain, rest sourced from reference TRBV5-1 and TRBJ2-1, is KAGVTQTPRYLIKTRGQQVTLSCSPISGHRSVSWYQQTPGQGLQFLFEYFSETQRNKGNFPGRFSGRQFSNSRSEMNVSTLELGDSALYLCASSPQGAKYNEQFFGPGTRLTVL.

The V gene is TRBV19, the J gene TRBJ2-1; possible D gene TRBD1, 6 bases. V was clipped by 7 bases and J by 5 bases, with 9 bases between them. Germline V gene data show CDR1 as LNHDA and CDR2 as SQIVND (reference sequence). This CDR3 comprises 12 residues. CDR3 sequence (DNA): TGTGCCAGTACGGGGACACACAATGAGCAGTTCTTC. Translating it yields CASTGTHNEQFF.

The chain uses TRBV5-4 and TRBJ2-1; 7 nucleotides align to TRBD2. The CDR3 extends over 16 amino acids. Trimming at V came to 5 bases and at J to 12 bases, leaving 20 bases not matched to a gene. The germline gives CDR1 SGHNT, CDR2 YYREEE (reference sequence). Written as DNA, the CDR3 is TGTGCCAGCAGAGAAATGCTCACCGGCCTGGGGGGGATGCAGTTCTTC. Its translation is CASREMLTGLGGMQFF. The entire variable domain, with the rest obtained from reference TRBV5-4 and TRBJ2-1, is as follows: ETGVTQSPTHLIKTRGQQVTLRCSSQSGHNTVSWYQQALGQGPQFIFQYYREEENGRGNFPPRFSGLQFPNYSSELNVNALELDDSALYLCASREMLTGLGGMQFFGPGTRLTVL.

The rearrangement uses TRBV6-6 and TRBJ2-7; unclear D gene. From germline, CDR1 is MNHNY and CDR2 SVGAGI (reference sequence). The CDR3 runs to 13 residues. V lost 5 bases and J lost 2, with 10 bases in between. The CDR3 loop is CASSLDATYEQYF. Written as DNA, the CDR3 is TGTGCCAGCAGTCTAGACGCAACCTACGAGCAGTACTTC.

The gene calls are TRBV28 and TRBJ2-1, with D uncertain. Germline loops: CDR1 MDHEN, CDR2 SYDVKM. Trimming cost V 5 bases and J 8 bases, with 7 bases left between them. The CDR3 spans 11 residues. The CDR3 is CASSVKHEQFF. The DNA of the CDR3 is TGTGCCAGCAGTGTAAAGCATGAGCAGTTCTTC.